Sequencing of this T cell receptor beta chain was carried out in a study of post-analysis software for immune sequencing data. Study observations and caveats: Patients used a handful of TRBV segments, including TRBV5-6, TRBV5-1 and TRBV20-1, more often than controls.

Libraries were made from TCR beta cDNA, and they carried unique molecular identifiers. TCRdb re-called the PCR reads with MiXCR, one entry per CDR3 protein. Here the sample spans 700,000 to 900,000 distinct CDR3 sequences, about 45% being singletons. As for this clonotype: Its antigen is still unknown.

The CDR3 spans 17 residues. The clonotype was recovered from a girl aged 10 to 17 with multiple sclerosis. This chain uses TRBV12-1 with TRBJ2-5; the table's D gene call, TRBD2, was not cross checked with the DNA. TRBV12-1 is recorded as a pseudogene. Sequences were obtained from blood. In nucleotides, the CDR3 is TGTGCCAGCAGCTTTGCACTAGCGGGAGGAGTGATTGGGACCCAGTACTTC. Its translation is CASSFALAGGVIGTQYF.